These 20 T cell receptor beta chains were all obtained from the same sample, sequenced in a study of shared clonotypes between healthy human individuals (dated by TCRdb to the early 2020s). Library prep was done by the immunoSEQ multiplex PCR assay. In its TCRdb copy, this immuneACCESS table keeps in-frame sequences only and misses some clones. Where compared with another copy, unresolved V genes explain less than half of these, and the others have no known cause. Present in this sample are 1 million to 1.3 million clones, around 78% of which were seen just once. Jointly, the top ten make up 0.6% to 0.75% of the sample. Sample: memory CD4+ T cells from PBMCs. The cell subset or site label, as the study defines it: CD45RA-negative fraction. These receptors were taken from a man between 18 and 35 years old in good health. Some clones in this sample may be carry-over from other donors' samples.

The chain links TRBV29-1 to TRBJ2-1; 9 bases match TRBD2. V shed 4 bases and J 3 bases; nucleotides not matched to a gene: 10. The CDR3 is made up of 16 amino acids. The V gene's germline CDR1 is SQVTM and CDR2 ANQGSEA. The CDR3 DNA reads TGCAGCGTTGGCGGGGCCAGCGGGAGGATCTACAATGAGCAGTTCTTC. Its protein is CSVGGASGRIYNEQFF.

The genes are TRBV6-1 and TRBJ1-1; possibly TRBD1 for D (5 bases). The V gene lost 4 bases and the J gene lost 3 bases, with 9 bases spanning the gap. Germline V gives CDR1 MNHNS, CDR2 SASEGT. The CDR3 contains 13 residues. The CDR3 is CASSGGGYTEAFF. In DNA form, the CDR3 reads TGTGCCAGCAGTGGGGGGGGGTACACTGAAGCTTTCTTT.

As for this clone: One base away lies a much larger clone, so this may be a sequencing read error. The identical CDR3 is also encoded by other nucleotide sequences in the sample. The rearrangement links TRBV27 to TRBJ2-5; 7 positions match TRBD1. CDR1 is MNHEY and CDR2 is SMNVEV in the germline V gene (reference sequence). The CDR3 runs 15 residues. The V and J ends lost 5 bases and 11 bases, in that order; junction bases with no gene match: 17. The CDR3 is CASSPGTAFSYEQYF. Written as DNA, the CDR3 is TGTGCCAGCAGTCCCGGGACAGCCTTCTCCTATGAGCAGTACTTC.

V gene TRBV18 combines with J gene TRBJ2-1, with D possibly being TRBD1 (6 bases). Germline V lookup: CDR1 KGHSH, CDR2 LQKENI. The CDR3 is made up of 14 amino acids. V lost 3 bases, J lost 5 bases, and 11 bases lay in between. CDR3 amino acids: CASSPMDRNNEQFF. CDR3 bases: TGTGCCAGCTCACCGATGGACAGAAACAATGAGCAGTTCTTC.

This rearrangement joins TRBV6-5 to TRBJ2-1, with TRBD1 matching 11 bases. CDR3 length equals 15 residues. Germline V gives CDR1 MNHEY, CDR2 SVGAGI. V was clipped by 4 bases and J by 7 bases; unmatched bases: 6. CDR3 amino acids: CASSSLGQGANEQFF. DNA of the CDR3: TGTGCCAGCAGTTCCCTAGGACAGGGGGCGAATGAGCAGTTCTTC.

This sequence joins TRBV18 and TRBJ2-1; D is unresolved. The germline CDR1 and CDR2 sequences are KGHSH and LQKENI. Trimming pared 6 bases from V and 0 bases from J, leaving 12 bases between. The CDR3 contains 15 residues. CDR3 region: CASSSDPYSYNEQFF. Written as DNA, the CDR3 is TGTGCCAGCTCCAGCGACCCGTACTCCTACAATGAGCAGTTCTTC.

This chain links TRBV10-3 with TRBJ1-4, with a weak D call TRBD1 (5 bases). The CDR3 is 15 amino acids. Trimming left V 3 bases short and J 2 bases short, with 10 bases between. The V gene's germline CDR1 is ENHRY and CDR2 SYGVKD. CDR3 nucleotide sequence: TGTGCCATCAGTGAAGCGGGGGGGACTAATGAAAAACTGTTTTTT. This translates into CAISEAGGTNEKLFF.

V gene TRBV30 combines with J gene TRBJ1-2; TRBD1 is a possible D gene (6 bases). V gave up 4 bases and J gave up 8 bases, with 20 bases separating them. The CDR3 has 14 amino acids. Germline CDR1 GTSNPN, CDR2 SVGIG (reference sequence). Here the CDR3 DNA reads TGTGCCTGGACCCTTGGGGGCACCCCGGGAGGCTACACCTTC. Protein sequence: CAWTLGGTPGGYTF. Full variable domain (remainder filled in from reference TRBV30 and TRBJ1-2): SQTIHQWPATLVQPVGSPLSLECTVEGTSNPNLYWYRQAAGRGLQLLFYSVGIGQISSEVPQNLSASRPQDRQFILSSKKLLLSDSGFYLCAWTLGGTPGGYTFGSGTRLTVV.

This clone was observed once. Other DNA sequences within the sample encode an identical CDR3. The CDR3 region has the DNA TGTGCCAGCAGCGTAGGACTACCTGGCACAGATACGCAGTATTTT. Its protein is CASSVGLPGTDTQYF. This sequence joins TRBV9 and TRBJ2-3; possibly TRBD2 for D (5 bases). The CDR3 totals 15 residues. Germline CDR1 is SGDLS and CDR2 is YYNGEE. V was pared by 0 bases and J by 1 base, with 9 bases between.

This rearrangement joins TRBV5-1 to TRBJ1-5; unclear D gene. Trimming stripped 0 bases from V and 4 bases from J, with 8 bases between. Germline CDR1 and CDR2: SGHRS and YFSETQ. The length of the CDR3 is 14 residues. Here the CDR3 DNA reads TGCGCCAGCAGCTTGGGGGAGCGTAATCAGCCCCAGCATTTT. Amino acids: CASSLGERNQPQHF.

In this sample, this clone turned up many times. The gene calls are TRBV19 and TRBJ1-2, with D unclear. Germline V gene data show CDR1 as LNHDA and CDR2 as SQIVND (reference sequence). Trimming removed 3 bases at V and 5 bases at J, with 7 bases between. The CDR3 has 12 residues. The CDR3 spells CASSMGIYGYTF. CDR3 nucleotides: TGTGCCAGTAGTATGGGGATATATGGCTACACCTTC.

This clone was seen more than once but under ten times. The genes are TRBV7-8 and TRBJ2-5; a weak D match, TRBD1 (6 bases). CDR1 and CDR2 from the germline V gene are SGHVS and FQNEAQ. The CDR3 is made up of 15 amino acids. Trimming took off 4 bases at V and 2 bases at J, with 14 bases between the two ends. CDR3 amino acids: CASSSRRGIQETQYF. In DNA, the CDR3 is TGTGCCAGCAGCTCCCGAAGGGGGATTCAAGAGACCCAGTACTTC.

This clone was found once. V is TRBV7-3 and J is TRBJ2-2, with 7 bases fitting TRBD2. The CDR3 spans 14 residues. The trim removed 8 bases at V and 2 bases at J, leaving 5 bases unmatched. The V gene's germline CDR1 is SGHTA and CDR2 FQGTGA. The DNA of the CDR3 is TGTGCCAGCTCCAGACTAGCCAACACCGGGGAGCTGTTTTTT. It is translated as CASSRLANTGELFF.

The V call is TRBV13, the J call TRBJ1-2; TRBD1 is a possible D gene (5 bases). The germline V and J ends were trimmed by 5 bases and 2 bases, with 15 bases remaining between them. Per the germline V gene, CDR1 is PRHDT and CDR2 is FYEKMQ (reference sequence). The CDR3 totals 15 residues. The DNA of the CDR3 is TGTGCCAGCAGCCGGGGGGATAACCGAAACTATGGCTACACCTTC. This codes for CASSRGDNRNYGYTF.

The rearrangement uses TRBV5-1 and TRBJ2-3; 11 bases map to TRBD2. V shed 4 bases, J shed 4 bases, and the junction held 8 bases outside the gene matches. The germline CDR1 and CDR2 sequences are SGHRS and YFSETQ. The CDR3 runs 16 residues. This CDR3 is CASSVLLAGAADTQYF. Written as DNA, the CDR3 is TGCGCCAGCAGCGTCCTACTAGCGGGAGCTGCAGATACGCAGTATTTT.

As DNA, the CDR3 is TGTGCCAGCAGATACGGACTTGAACCTTACAATGAGCAGTTCTTC. Translated, it gives CASRYGLEPYNEQFF. This rearrangement joins TRBV7-2 to TRBJ2-1; D is possibly TRBD2 (5 bases). This CDR3 is built from 15 residues. The V end lost 6 bases, the J end lost 4 bases, and 16 bases lay between the germline ends. Germline CDR1 is SGHTA and CDR2 is FQGNSA.

The chain links TRBV10-3 to TRBJ2-3; TRBD2 aligns across 9 bases. CDR3 size: 17 residues. Trimming removed 10 bases from V and 2 bases from J; junction bases left unmatched: 16. Germline assignment: CDR1 ENHRY and CDR2 SYGVKD. The CDR3 DNA reads TGTGCCACCCGCGCGGCTAGCGGGATAGGGTACACAGATACGCAGTATTTT. Protein: CATRAASGIGYTDTQYF.

V gene TRBV2 combines with J gene TRBJ1-5; 8 nucleotides align to TRBD1. Germline CDR1 is SNHLY and CDR2 is FYNNEI. The CDR3 totals 14 residues. V shed 3 bases, J shed 6 bases, and the junction held 4 bases outside the gene matches. The CDR3 DNA is TGTGCCAGCAGTGAGGCAGGGGGCCGTCAGCCCCAGCATTTT. Residues: CASSEAGGRQPQHF. Using reference TRBV2 and TRBJ1-5 for the parts outside the CDR3, the full variable domain is EPEVTQTPSHQVTQMGQEVILRCVPISNHLYFYWYRQILGQKVEFLVSFYNNEISEKSEIFDDQFSVERPDGSNFTLKIRSTKLEDSAMYFCASSEAGGRQPQHFGDGTRLSIL.

The rearrangement uses TRBV14 and TRBJ2-7; D is unresolved. V was shortened by 3 bases and J by 2 bases, with 17 bases between the two germline ends. This CDR3 contains 16 residues. Germline assignment: CDR1 SGHDN and CDR2 FVKESK. The CDR3 loop is CASSQSRAHLPYEQYF. The CDR3 coding sequence is TGTGCCAGCAGCCAGAGCCGGGCCCATCTTCCCTACGAGCAGTACTTC.

The chain carries TRBV4-1 and TRBJ1-5; D gene ambiguous. Germline lookup yields CDR1 MGHRA and CDR2 YSYEKL. The CDR3 is 15 residues long. The V end lost 1 base, the J end lost 1 base, and 8 bases lay between the germline ends. CDR3 nucleotide sequence: TGCGCCAGCAGCCAAGGGCTGGCCAGCAATCAGCCCCAGCATTTT. Translating gives CASSQGLASNQPQHF.